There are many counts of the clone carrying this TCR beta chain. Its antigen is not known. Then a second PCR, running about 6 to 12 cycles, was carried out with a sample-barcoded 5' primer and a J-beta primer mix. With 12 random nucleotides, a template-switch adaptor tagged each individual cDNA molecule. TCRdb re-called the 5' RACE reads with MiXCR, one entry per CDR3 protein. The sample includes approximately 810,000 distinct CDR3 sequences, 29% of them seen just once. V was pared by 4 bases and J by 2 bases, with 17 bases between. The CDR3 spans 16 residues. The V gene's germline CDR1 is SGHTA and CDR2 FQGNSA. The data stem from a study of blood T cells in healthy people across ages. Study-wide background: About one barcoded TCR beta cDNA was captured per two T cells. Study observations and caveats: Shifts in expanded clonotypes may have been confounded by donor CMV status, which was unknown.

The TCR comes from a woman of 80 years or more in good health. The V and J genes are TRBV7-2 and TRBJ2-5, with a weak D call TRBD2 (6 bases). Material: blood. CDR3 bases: TGTGCCAGCAGCTCTTCTTTGGGGGGAAGGCAAGAGACCCAGTACTTC. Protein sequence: CASSSSLGGRQETQYF.